The next 26 T cell receptor beta chains were all read from a single sample in a study of patients and donors after allogeneic stem cell transplantation (TCRdb year 2020). Library prep was done by RT-PCR. TCRdb records NextSeq 550 as the sequencer. The raw public reads went through TCRdb reprocessing: fastp at Q25, MiXCR clone calling, in-frame beta chains kept. Merged by CDR3 protein, the rows form single entries marked with the most common genes and DNA. The sample has roughly 960,000 distinct CDR3 sequences on record, 15% to 20% of them singletons. The ten largest clones capture approximately 5.9% of the sample. Sequenced: blood, either unsorted or a sorted T cell fraction (not recorded which). Receptor source: a human donor who was either an allogeneic HSCT recipient or a stem cell or donor lymphocyte infusion donor (not recorded which). It is not recorded whose cells these are; they may come from a transplant donor.

This clonotype has a handful of counts. The rearrangement joins TRBV9 to TRBJ2-7, with 7 bases lining up with TRBD2. The germline gives CDR1 SGDLS, CDR2 YYNGEE. The trim removed 3 bases at V and 1 base at J, leaving 4 bases unmatched. This CDR3 is built from 14 residues. The DNA for the CDR3 is TGTGCCAGCAGCGCCGCGGGGGATTCCTACGAGCAGTACTTC. Its protein product is CASSAAGDSYEQYF.

The V and J genes are TRBV14 and TRBJ2-2; the D is unclear. In germline, CDR1 is SGHDN, CDR2 FVKESK. There are 17 residues in the CDR3. Trimming cost V 3 bases and J 6 bases, with 20 bases left between them. The CDR3, as DNA: TGTGCCAGCAGCCATGATCAGATGTTGGTAGGAGCCGGGGAGCTGTTTTTT. Residues: CASSHDQMLVGAGELFF.

This clonotype has just one count. The V and J genes are TRBV4-2 and TRBJ2-7; 11 positions match TRBD2. This CDR3 spans 17 amino acids. V trimming: 3 bases; J trimming: 6 bases; junction bases outside the gene matches: 13. Germline V gene data show CDR1 as LGHNA and CDR2 as YNFKEQ. The DNA for the CDR3 is TGTGCCAGCAGCCAGAAGGTAGAAACTAGCGGGAGTGTCGAGCAGTACTTC. Protein sequence: CASSQKVETSGSVEQYF.

The V and J genes are TRBV4-3 and TRBJ1-1, with unresolved D. This CDR3 is built from 13 residues. V lost 0 bases and J 10 bases, leaving 12 bases between the germline ends. Germline lookup yields CDR1 LGHNA and CDR2 YSLEER. Here the CDR3 DNA reads TGCGCCAGCAGCCAAGATCTTGCGTGGGGAGCTTTCTTT. As protein: CASSQDLAWGAFF.

The V gene is TRBV5-1, the J gene TRBJ1-1, with D uncertain. Germline V gene lookup returns CDR1 SGHRS and CDR2 YFSETQ. CDR3 length: 14 residues. V was trimmed by 0 bases and J by 5 bases, leaving 11 bases between them. CDR3 in DNA: TGCGCCAGCAGCTTGGAGGGCGGACCGACTGAAGCTTTCTTT. It is translated as CASSLEGGPTEAFF. The full variable domain, rest sourced from reference TRBV5-1 and TRBJ1-1, is KAGVTQTPRYLIKTRGQQVTLSCSPISGHRSVSWYQQTPGQGLQFLFEYFSETQRNKGNFPGRFSGRQFSNSRSEMNVSTLELGDSALYLCASSLEGGPTEAFFGQGTRLTVV.

This clonotype was found a few times. V usage is TRBV9 and J usage is TRBJ2-7; D unresolved. The germline V and J ends were trimmed by 4 bases and 7 bases, with 18 bases remaining between them. This CDR3 region has 14 residues. Germline CDR1 SGDLS, CDR2 YYNGEE. CDR3 sequence: CASSPRPRFREQYF. The CDR3 DNA sequence: TGTGCCAGCAGCCCACGCCCTCGGTTTCGGGAGCAGTACTTC.

This clonotype showed up just a few times. CDR3 sequence: CSAPTKRVLRETQYF. The DNA of the CDR3 is TGCAGTGCCCCGACTAAGCGGGTGCTCCGGGAGACCCAGTACTTC. The V and J genes are TRBV20-1 and TRBJ2-5, with a tentative D call TRBD2 (6 bases). The CDR3 totals 15 residues. V was shortened by 6 bases and J by 5 bases, with 22 bases between the two germline ends. Germline CDR1 DFQATT, CDR2 SNEGSKA (reference sequence).

This clonotype was observed a few times. The gene calls are TRBV20-1 and TRBJ2-7; D perhaps matches TRBD1 (5 bases). Looked up from germline, CDR1 is DFQATT and CDR2 is SNEGSKA (reference sequence). Deletions cut 6 bases from V and 7 bases from J, with 13 bases between. The CDR3 runs 11 residues. In nucleotides, the CDR3 is TGCAGTGCGGGCAGGGTAGGTGAGCAGTACTTC. Protein: CSAGRVGEQYF.

V and J are TRBV25-1 and TRBJ2-5; D is perhaps TRBD2 (6 bases). Trimming left V 2 bases short and J 5 bases short, with 9 bases between. This CDR3 region has 13 residues. Germline V gene data show CDR1 as MGHDK and CDR2 as SYGVNS. CDR3 sequence: CASSEPGSETQYF. CDR3 coding DNA: TGTGCCAGCAGTGAACCCGGGAGTGAGACCCAGTACTTC.

The rearrangement uses TRBV2 and TRBJ2-3, with a possible D match to TRBD2 (5 bases). The V gene lost 7 bases and the J gene lost 4 bases, with 12 bases spanning the gap. The CDR3 runs to 13 residues. Germline V gives CDR1 SNHLY, CDR2 FYNNEI. The CDR3 region is CASIGTEADTQYF. CDR3 nucleotide sequence: TGTGCCAGCATAGGTACGGAGGCAGATACGCAGTATTTT. Full variable domain (outside the CDR3, taken from reference TRBV2 and TRBJ2-3): EPEVTQTPSHQVTQMGQEVILRCVPISNHLYFYWYRQILGQKVEFLVSFYNNEISEKSEIFDDQFSVERPDGSNFTLKIRSTKLEDSAMYFCASIGTEADTQYFGPGTRLTVL.

The rearrangement joins TRBV5-1 to TRBJ2-3; tentative D call: TRBD2 (5 bases). Germline V gene lookup returns CDR1 SGHRS and CDR2 YFSETQ. This CDR3 is 18 amino acids long. Trimming removed 0 bases at V and 5 bases at J, with 22 bases between. The CDR3 coding sequence is TGCGCCAGCAGCTTGGGGCCTCCGGGCTACCCTCGGGGAGATACGCAGTATTTT. This sequence encodes CASSLGPPGYPRGDTQYF. The full variable domain, its missing parts supplied by reference TRBV5-1 and TRBJ2-3, is KAGVTQTPRYLIKTRGQQVTLSCSPISGHRSVSWYQQTPGQGLQFLFEYFSETQRNKGNFPGRFSGRQFSNSRSEMNVSTLELGDSALYLCASSLGPPGYPRGDTQYFGPGTRLTVL.

This clonotype was counted only a few times. The CDR3 reads CASSEVPTDTQYF. Here the CDR3 DNA reads TGTGCCAGCAGTGAAGTACCCACAGATACGCAGTATTTT. V is TRBV6-4 and J is TRBJ2-3, with no clear D. V was pared by 3 bases and J by 2 bases, with 6 bases between. The V gene's germline CDR1 is MRHNA and CDR2 SNTAGT. CDR3 length: 13 amino acids.

The CDR3 here is CSARVAAQETQYF. The CDR3 DNA is TGCAGTGCTAGAGTGGCGGCTCAAGAGACCCAGTACTTC. The V and J genes are TRBV20-1 and TRBJ2-5; no clear D. Germline-derived CDR1 and CDR2 are DFQATT and SNEGSKA (reference sequence). The CDR3 is 13 residues long. The ends were cut back, 1 base at V and 2 bases at J, with 8 bases in the middle.

CDR3 region: CSARVTSGSIGETQYF. Written as DNA, the CDR3 is TGCAGTGCTAGAGTAACTAGCGGGAGCATCGGAGAGACCCAGTACTTC. The chain uses TRBV20-1 and TRBJ2-5, with 11 bases identical to TRBD2. Germline loops: CDR1 DFQATT, CDR2 SNEGSKA (reference sequence). The length of the CDR3 is 16 residues. Trimming removed 1 base from V and 4 bases from J; junction bases left unmatched: 8.

This rearrangement joins TRBV19 to TRBJ1-1; D is uncertain. The V end was cut by 8 bases, the J end by 7 bases, with 14 bases between. CDR1 is LNHDA and CDR2 is SQIVND in the germline V gene (reference sequence). The CDR3 spans 12 residues. For the CDR3, the DNA is TGTGCCAGTCTTACTCTGGGAGGTGAAGCTTTCTTT. Protein: CASLTLGGEAFF.

This clonotype has more than one count but fewer than ten. The chain is built from TRBV12-3 or TRBV12-4 and TRBJ2-7, with TRBD2 identical over 11 bases. The CDR3 length is 18 residues. V gave up 3 bases and J gave up 1 base; unmatched junction bases: 11. The CDR3 nucleotides read TGTGCCAGCAGTTTCCTGTTAGCCGGGACTAGCGGATCCTACGAGCAGTACTTC. It yields the protein CASSFLLAGTSGSYEQYF.

This clonotype occurred a few times. The chain couples TRBV4-1 to TRBJ2-3; the match to TRBD1 covers 8 bases. Germline V gene lookup returns CDR1 MGHRA and CDR2 YSYEKL. The length of the CDR3 is 15 residues. Trimming removed 5 bases from V and 3 bases from J; junction bases left unmatched: 7. The CDR3 DNA sequence: TGCGCCAGCAGCTTCCACAGGGGGGCAACAGATACGCAGTATTTT. Translation: CASSFHRGATDTQYF.

Written as DNA, the CDR3 is TGTGCCAGCAGCCAAACCTCCAAAGACTATGGCTACACCTTC. Protein: CASSQTSKDYGYTF. The rearrangement joins TRBV16 to TRBJ1-2, with unresolved D. Germline CDR1 is KGHSY and CDR2 is FQNENV. V lost 2 bases and J 3 bases, leaving 10 bases between the germline ends. The CDR3 runs 14 residues.

This clonotype was seen only a few times. The chain carries TRBV5-1 and TRBJ2-3; 8 bases line up with TRBD2. Trimming removed 0 bases from V and 0 bases from J; junction bases left unmatched: 3. CDR1 is SGHRS and CDR2 is YFSETQ in the germline V gene. The CDR3 is 16 amino acids. The CDR3 region has the DNA TGCGCCAGCAGCTTGGCCGGGAGGGACAGCACAGATACGCAGTATTTT. Residues: CASSLAGRDSTDTQYF. The entire variable domain, with the rest obtained from reference TRBV5-1 and TRBJ2-3, is as follows: KAGVTQTPRYLIKTRGQQVTLSCSPISGHRSVSWYQQTPGQGLQFLFEYFSETQRNKGNFPGRFSGRQFSNSRSEMNVSTLELGDSALYLCASSLAGRDSTDTQYFGPGTRLTVL.

There are a few counts of this clonotype. The J gene is TRBJ2-3, the V gene TRBV9; D might be TRBD1 (5 bases). V dropped 0 bases and J dropped 6 bases, with 8 bases sitting between them. Germline lookup yields CDR1 SGDLS and CDR2 YYNGEE. The CDR3 has 13 amino acids. CDR3 loop: CASSVGGRDTQYF. The CDR3 bases are TGTGCCAGCAGCGTAGGGGGCAGGGATACGCAGTATTTT.

This clonotype was observed many times. The gene calls are TRBV12-3 or TRBV12-4 and TRBJ2-2; D unresolved. V lost 6 bases to trimming and J lost 0 bases, with 14 bases between them. This CDR3 comprises 16 residues. The CDR3 sequence: CASSFLPVTNTGELFF. For the CDR3, the DNA is TGTGCCAGCAGCTTCCTTCCAGTTACGAACACCGGGGAGCTGTTTTTT.

In its sample, this clonotype was seen a few times. This sequence joins TRBV6-4 and TRBJ2-1, with TRBD2 identical over 9 bases. The CDR3 is made up of 14 amino acids. Trimming cost V 2 bases and J 15 bases; bases outside gene matches: 11. Germline values: CDR1 MRHNA, CDR2 SNTAGT. The CDR3 loop reads CASSDGTSMAGPFF. The CDR3 coding sequence is TGTGCCAGCAGTGACGGGACTAGCATGGCCGGGCCGTTCTTC.

CDR3 sequence (DNA): TGTGCCAGCAGCGAGGGACTTCAACTGGAGTATGGCTACACCTTC. It translates to CASSEGLQLEYGYTF. J is TRBJ1-2 and V is TRBV5-4; D might be TRBD1 (5 bases). This CDR3 comprises 15 residues. CDR1 is SGHNT and CDR2 is YYREEE in the germline V gene (reference sequence). V lost 4 bases, J lost 5 bases, and 18 bases lay in between.

This clonotype was seen more than once but under ten times. The chain links TRBV11-2 to TRBJ2-7; D gene unclear. Trimming stripped 5 bases from V and 0 bases from J, with 14 bases between. The CDR3 runs to 15 residues. Per germline, CDR1 SGHAT and CDR2 FQNNGV. The CDR3 region is CASSPDILISYEQYF. The CDR3 DNA follows: TGTGCCAGCAGCCCCGACATCCTAATCTCCTACGAGCAGTACTTC.

J is TRBJ2-1 and V is TRBV10-3; TRBD1 is a possible D gene (6 bases). V lost 4 bases and J lost 4, with 14 bases in between. This CDR3 region has 15 residues. CDR1 is ENHRY, CDR2 SYGVKD, per germline. CDR3 DNA sequence: TGTGCCATCAGTGCCGGGACACACGTTTACAATGAGCAGTTCTTC. Translated: CAISAGTHVYNEQFF.

This chain uses TRBV2 with TRBJ2-6; the D call may be TRBD1 or TRBD2 (5 bases each). Germline V CDR1 and CDR2: SNHLY, FYNNEI. Trimming took off 9 bases at V and 2 bases at J, with 11 bases between the two ends. This CDR3 comprises 14 residues. The CDR3 DNA is TGTGCCAGGCATCAGGGAGCTGGGGCCAACGTCCTGACTTTC. This sequence encodes CARHQGAGANVLTF. The full variable domain, rest sourced from reference TRBV2 and TRBJ2-6, is EPEVTQTPSHQVTQMGQEVILRCVPISNHLYFYWYRQILGQKVEFLVSFYNNEISEKSEIFDDQFSVERPDGSNFTLKIRSTKLEDSAMYFCARHQGAGANVLTFGAGSRLTVL.